This T cell receptor (beta chain) was recovered during a study of blood T cell repertoires in COVID-19. Study details: Whether acute or convalescent, the COVID-19 samples came from the United States, Italy and Spain. Nucleic acid was either cDNA or gDNA, and it came from T cells, B-cell-depleted T cells, or PBMCs.

Trimming took 3 bases from V and 0 from J, leaving 10 bases between them. The CDR3 covers 16 residues. The germline gives CDR1 SGHRS, CDR2 YFSETQ. Clones were sequenced by immunoSEQ multiplex PCR, and TCRdb holds only the in-frame ones, with some missing. The table lists fewer than 90,000 clones, approximately 80% of them singletons. The sequencing sample was made of peripheral blood. The TCR originated in an elderly woman with acute or convalescent COVID-19. The chain couples TRBV5-1 to TRBJ2-6, with no clear D. The DNA for the CDR3 is TGCGCCAGCAGCTCCTCACAGTTCTCTGGGGCCAACGTCCTGACTTTC. Translating gives CASSSSQFSGANVLTF.